What follows are 8 T cell receptor beta chains derived from one specimen sequenced in a study of CXCR3-negative and CXCR3-positive naive CD8 T cells. Each TRB cDNA library was prepared by 5' RACE (with UMI labels). Each CDR3 protein gets one entry in TCRdb, which reprocessed the 5' RACE reads and gives no DNA. The table for this sample gives over 100,000 distinct CDR3 sequences. Sequencing input: naive CXCR3- CD8+ T cells from blood. Specified subset: CD45RO-CCR7+CD27+CD95- naive CD8+ T cells lacking CXCR3 (TNR3-). The receptors derive from a human donor in good health. Some clones in this sample may be carry-over from other donors' samples.

This chain connects TRBV12-3 or TRBV12-4 to TRBJ1-1; TCRdb's D call of TRBD1 is untestable without DNA. The CDR3 spans 16 residues. The CDR3 protein is CASSLFDRGRDTEAFF.

The chain links TRBV19 to TRBJ2-7; TCRdb selects TRBD2, and the lack of DNA leaves this call unchecked. The CDR3 loop spans 13 amino acids. The germline V gene encodes CDR1 LNHDA and CDR2 SQIVND (reference sequence). CDR3: CPTEVPGGYEQYF.

This chain uses TRBV29-1 with TRBJ2-1; TCRdb names TRBD1, which stays unverified in the absence of DNA. Germline values: CDR1 SQVTM, CDR2 ANQGSEA. The CDR3 loop spans 16 amino acids. CDR3 region: CSVEAPSRGSYNEQFF.

This chain joins TRBV20-1 and TRBJ1-1; lacking DNA, the TRBD1 call made by TCRdb goes unchecked. The CDR3 is made up of 14 amino acids. CDR1 and CDR2 from the germline V gene are DFQATT and SNEGSKA (reference sequence). CDR3 loop: CSARVTGFGTEAFF.

V usage is TRBV9 and J usage is TRBJ1-5. CDR1 and CDR2 from the germline V gene are SGDLS and YYNGEE. CDR3 length: 14 residues. The chain's CDR3 is CASSVGTYNQPQHF.

The J gene is TRBJ2-4, the V gene TRBV20-1. This CDR3 has 14 residues. CDR1 and CDR2 from the germline V gene are DFQATT and SNEGSKA (reference sequence). The CDR3 spells CSAREMGNGNIQYF.

The chain combines TRBV7-6 with TRBJ2-5; TCRdb's D call, TRBD2, is unchecked because there is no DNA. Germline CDR1 is SGHVS and CDR2 is FNYEAQ. The CDR3 covers 16 residues. The CDR3 loop reads CASRDPGLGYQETQYF.

The chain carries TRBV9 and TRBJ2-3; TCRdb picks TRBD2, but there is no DNA to check that call. CDR3 size: 14 residues. In germline, CDR1 is SGDLS, CDR2 YYNGEE. The CDR3 protein is CASSVGGRTDTQYF.